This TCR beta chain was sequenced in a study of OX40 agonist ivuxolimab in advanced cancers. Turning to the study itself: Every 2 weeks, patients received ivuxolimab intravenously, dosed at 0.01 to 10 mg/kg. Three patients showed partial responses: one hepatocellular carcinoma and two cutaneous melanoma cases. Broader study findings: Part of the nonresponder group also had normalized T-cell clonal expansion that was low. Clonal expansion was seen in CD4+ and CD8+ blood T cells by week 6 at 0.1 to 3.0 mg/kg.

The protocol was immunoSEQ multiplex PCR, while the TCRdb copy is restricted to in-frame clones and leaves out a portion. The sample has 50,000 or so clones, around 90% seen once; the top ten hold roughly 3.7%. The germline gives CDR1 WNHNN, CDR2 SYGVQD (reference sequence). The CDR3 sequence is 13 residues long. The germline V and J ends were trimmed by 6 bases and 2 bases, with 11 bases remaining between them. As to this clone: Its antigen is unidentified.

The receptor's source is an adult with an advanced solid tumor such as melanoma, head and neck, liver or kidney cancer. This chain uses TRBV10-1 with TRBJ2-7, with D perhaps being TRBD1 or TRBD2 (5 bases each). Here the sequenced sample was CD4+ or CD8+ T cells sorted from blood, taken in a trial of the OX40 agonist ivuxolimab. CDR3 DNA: TGCGCCAGCAGCCGGGACCGGGCCTACGAGCAGTACTTC. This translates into CASSRDRAYEQYF.